One sample yielded the 31 T cell receptor beta chains listed below, sequenced in a study of CD8+ T cells in alopecia areata. cDNA prepared by RNA extraction and subsequent reverse transcription served as the template for sequencing. TCRdb's table, derived via immunoSEQ multiplex PCR, lists solely in-frame clones and lacks some. The data contain 120,000 to 150,000 clones, 47% of them seen just once; the ten biggest clones take up approximately 6.8%. Sequences were obtained from CD4+ T cells sorted from blood. These receptor sequences come from a human donor with alopecia areata.

The chain is built from TRBV29-1 and TRBJ2-5; D might be TRBD2 (5 bases). The tail of the sequence fits TRBJ2-7 better, so the J call may be wrong. The CDR3 length is 11 residues. The germline CDR1 and CDR2 sequences are SQVTM and ANQGSEA. The CDR3 loop is CSASRDYEQYF. CDR3 DNA sequence: TGCAGCGCGTCCCGGGACTACGAGCAGTACTTC.

The chain has TRBV7-8 and TRBJ2-1, with a possible D match to TRBD1 (5 bases). The CDR3 consists of 16 residues. Trimming cost V 6 bases and J 10 bases, with 25 bases left between them. Germline CDR1 and CDR2: SGHVS and FQNEAQ. CDR3 bases: TGTGCCAGCAGACCCAGGGCACCTCACTACTCCATCGAGCAGTTCTTC. Its translation: CASRPRAPHYSIEQFF. Together with reference TRBV7-8 and TRBJ2-1, the CDR3 gives the full variable domain: GAGVSQSPRYKVAKRGQDVALRCDPISGHVSLFWYQQALGQGPEFLTYFQNEAQLDKSGLPSDRFFAERPEGSVSTLKIQRTQQEDSAVYLCASRPRAPHYSIEQFFGPGTRLTVL.

The CDR3 DNA is TGCGCCAGCAGGGACAGTTTCACCTACGAGCAGTACTTC. This sequence encodes CASRDSFTYEQYF. The chain links TRBV5-1 to TRBJ2-7; possible D gene TRBD1, 6 bases. The CDR3 is 13 residues long. The V gene's germline CDR1 is SGHRS and CDR2 YFSETQ. Trimming stripped 5 bases from V and 2 bases from J, with 11 bases between.

This chain uses TRBV5-6 with TRBJ2-7, with D perhaps matching TRBD2 (5 bases). Trimming shortened V by 0 bases and J by 3 bases, and 16 bases separated the two germline ends. CDR1 and CDR2 from the germline V gene are SGHDT and YYEEEE. This CDR3 is 16 amino acids long. The CDR3 reads CASSLGSALGGYEQYF. The CDR3 nucleotides read TGTGCCAGCAGCTTGGGTTCGGCTCTCGGAGGCTACGAGCAGTACTTC.

This clone was recorded a few times. This chain connects TRBV7-2 to TRBJ2-5; D remains ambiguous. Germline V lookup: CDR1 SGHTA, CDR2 FQGNSA. This CDR3 contains 13 residues. The ends were cut back, 2 bases at V and 1 base at J, with 5 bases in the middle. The CDR3 loop is CASSLRGQETQYF. DNA of the CDR3: TGTGCCAGCAGCTTACGCGGCCAAGAGACCCAGTACTTC.

CDR3 DNA sequence: TGTGCCAGTAGTCGGGGCCGGGACAGGGGCTACGAGCAGTACTTC. Its protein is CASSRGRDRGYEQYF. The J gene is TRBJ2-7, the V gene TRBV19; 10 nucleotides agree with TRBD1. Germline V gives CDR1 LNHDA, CDR2 SQIVND (reference sequence). The V gene end was trimmed by 5 bases and the J gene end by 3 bases; junction bases not matched to a gene: 7. This CDR3 contains 15 residues.

This clone was found a few times. V is TRBV11-2 and J is TRBJ2-7, with 9 bases that match TRBD2. V lost 5 bases and J lost 6; bases outside the gene matches: 8. The CDR3 extends over 14 amino acids. Germline CDR1 SGHAT, CDR2 FQNNGV. In nucleotides, the CDR3 is TGTGCCAGCAGCGGGAGACTAGCGGCCCTCGAGCAGTACTTC. Amino acid sequence: CASSGRLAALEQYF. The full variable domain, with the rest looked up from reference TRBV11-2 and TRBJ2-7, is EAGVAQSPRYKIIEKRQSVAFWCNPISGHATLYWYQQILGQGPKLLIQFQNNGVVDDSQLPKDRFSAERLKGVDSTLKIQPAKLEDSAVYLCASSGRLAALEQYFGPGTRLTVT.

The rearrangement joins TRBV2 to TRBJ2-1, with D possibly being TRBD1 or TRBD2 (5 bases each). There are 15 residues in the CDR3. Trimming left V 3 bases short and J 8 bases short, with 17 bases between. Germline CDR1 SNHLY, CDR2 FYNNEI. CDR3 nucleotide sequence: TGTGCCAGCAGTGAGTTGGGGGAGAGAGGAGATGAGCAGTTCTTC. As protein: CASSELGERGDEQFF.

The chain recombines TRBV29-1 with TRBJ1-2; the match to TRBD1 covers 7 bases. J was trimmed by 5 bases and V by 5 bases; bases with no gene match: 17. This CDR3 is 16 amino acids long. Germline-derived CDR1 and CDR2 are SQVTM and ANQGSEA. The CDR3 here is CSVPRSEGDREYGYTF. DNA for the CDR3: TGCAGCGTTCCCCGTTCTGAGGGGGACAGAGAGTATGGCTACACCTTC.

The chain has TRBV28 and TRBJ2-3; TRBD2 agrees at 12 bases. V was pared by 4 bases and J by 6 bases, with 5 bases of the junction left unmatched. CDR3 size: 15 residues. Germline V gene sequence: CDR1 MDHEN, CDR2 SYDVKM. The CDR3 DNA reads TGTGCCAGCAGTTCGGCGGGACTAGCGGGCGATACGCAGTATTTT. Protein product: CASSSAGLAGDTQYF.

The DNA for the CDR3 is TGTGCCAGCAGCGGGACAGTTCGGGAGACCCAGTACTTC. Protein product: CASSGTVRETQYF. This chain joins TRBV9 and TRBJ2-5, with D tentatively TRBD1 (6 bases). Germline CDR1 SGDLS, CDR2 YYNGEE. The CDR3 runs 13 residues. Trimming took 3 bases from V and 5 from J, leaving 11 bases between them. Complete variable domain (other parts from reference TRBV9 and TRBJ2-5): DSGVTQTPKHLITATGQRVTLRCSPRSGDLSVYWYQQSLDQGLQFLIQYYNGEERAKGNILERFSAQQFPDLHSELNLSSLELGDSALYFCASSGTVRETQYFGPGTRLLVL.

J is TRBJ2-7 and V is TRBV20-1; weak D call: TRBD2 (6 bases). CDR3 length equals 11 residues. V was shortened by 5 bases and J by 4 bases, with 9 bases between the two germline ends. The germline V gene encodes CDR1 DFQATT and CDR2 SNEGSKA (reference sequence). Here the CDR3 DNA reads TGCAGTGCTGACCGGGAGTACGAGCAGTACTTC. This sequence encodes CSADREYEQYF.

The chain joins TRBV11-1 to TRBJ2-5; TRBD2 matches 10 bases. Germline trimming cut 4 bases from V and 6 bases from J; bases unmatched to any gene: 11. CDR3 size: 16 residues. Germline CDR1 reads SGHAT; CDR2 reads FQDESV (reference sequence). The CDR3 nucleotides read TGTGCCAGCAGCTCCAGAAGCGGGAGGGCCATAAAGACCCAGTACTTC. Translation: CASSSRSGRAIKTQYF. Using reference TRBV11-1 and TRBJ2-5 for the parts outside the CDR3, the full variable domain is EAEVAQSPRYKITEKSQAVAFWCDPISGHATLYWYRQILGQGPELLVQFQDESVVDDSQLPKDRFSAERLKGVDSTLKIQPAELGDSAMYLCASSSRSGRAIKTQYFGPGTRLLVL.

This rearrangement joins TRBV19 to TRBJ2-7; D is uncertain. The CDR3 covers 14 residues. Germline assignment: CDR1 LNHDA and CDR2 SQIVND (reference sequence). Trimming stripped 4 bases from V and 0 bases from J, with 10 bases between. In nucleotides, the CDR3 is TGTGCCAGTAGTACCGCAAGTCACTCCTACGAGCAGTACTTC. It yields the protein CASSTASHSYEQYF.

The V and J genes are TRBV19 and TRBJ2-1; TRBD1 aligns across 9 bases. Germline CDR1 is LNHDA and CDR2 is SQIVND (reference sequence). The CDR3 totals 16 residues. Trimming cost V 5 bases and J 5 bases; bases outside gene matches: 10. This CDR3 is CASSPWDRESHNEQFF. The CDR3 DNA follows: TGTGCCAGTAGTCCCTGGGACAGGGAATCACACAATGAGCAGTTCTTC.

A few counts support this clone. The chain uses TRBV28 and TRBJ2-7, with TRBD1 as a possible D gene (5 bases). The V gene's germline CDR1 is MDHEN and CDR2 SYDVKM. The CDR3 loop spans 13 amino acids. The V gene lost 6 bases and the J gene lost 8 bases, with 17 bases spanning the gap. Written as DNA, the CDR3 is TGTGCCAGCAGCCCCAGTAGGGCAGGGAAGCAGTACTTC. Its translation: CASSPSRAGKQYF.

The chain recombines TRBV28 with TRBJ1-1, with D uncertain. The CDR3 is 14 residues long. The ends were cut back, 1 base at V and 1 base at J, with 7 bases in the middle. The germline gives CDR1 MDHEN, CDR2 SYDVKM. Here the CDR3 reads CASSLFPGNTEAFF. The CDR3 region has the DNA TGTGCCAGCAGTTTATTCCCCGGGAACACTGAAGCTTTCTTT.

This clone was seen only a few times. V usage is TRBV29-1 and J usage is TRBJ2-1; D gene ambiguous. The CDR3 spans 12 residues. CDR1 SQVTM and CDR2 ANQGSEA come from the germline V gene. The V end was cut by 3 bases, the J end by 6 bases, with 9 bases between. CDR3 DNA sequence: TGCAGCGTTGACCTCTTTGGCAATGAGCAGTTCTTC. Translated, it gives CSVDLFGNEQFF.

The gene calls are TRBV2 and TRBJ2-5, with D perhaps matching TRBD2 (6 bases). The germline V gene encodes CDR1 SNHLY and CDR2 FYNNEI. V was clipped by 7 bases and J by 2 bases, with 17 bases between them. The CDR3 extends over 15 amino acids. CDR3: CASIKFGGSQETQYF. CDR3 coding DNA: TGTGCCAGCATCAAGTTCGGGGGATCACAAGAGACCCAGTACTTC.

The chain recombines TRBV7-9 with TRBJ1-2; D is uncertain. CDR1 is SEHNR and CDR2 is FQNEAQ in the germline V gene (reference sequence). Trimming took 4 bases from V and 0 from J, leaving 12 bases between them. The CDR3 extends over 15 amino acids. The CDR3: CASSSSTATNYGYTF. For the CDR3, the DNA is TGTGCCAGCAGCTCTTCGACTGCGACTAACTATGGCTACACCTTC.

V usage is TRBV7-2 and J usage is TRBJ1-2; possible D gene TRBD1, 5 bases. V was pared by 5 bases and J by 4 bases, with 20 bases between. Germline values: CDR1 SGHTA, CDR2 FQGNSA. CDR3 length: 16 amino acids. CDR3 protein: CASSIPVGLGSYGYTF. The CDR3 nucleotides are TGTGCCAGCAGCATTCCTGTGGGGCTCGGGAGCTATGGCTACACCTTC.

This clone was observed a handful of times. This chain uses TRBV29-1 with TRBJ2-7, with 11 nucleotides matching TRBD1. Per germline, CDR1 SQVTM and CDR2 ANQGSEA. This CDR3 spans 13 amino acids. After removal of 2 bases from V and 7 bases from J, the junction contained 4 bases not matched to a gene. The CDR3 spells CSVEKWDRGEQYF. CDR3 DNA sequence: TGCAGCGTTGAAAAGTGGGACAGGGGGGAGCAGTACTTC.

J is TRBJ2-7 and V is TRBV5-1; maybe TRBD2 (5 bases). V was clipped by 7 bases and J by 3 bases, with 11 bases between them. Per the germline V gene, CDR1 is SGHRS and CDR2 is YFSETQ. The CDR3 length is 12 residues. The DNA of the CDR3 is TGCGCCAGCCGGGGATTACTCTACGAGCAGTACTTC. Residues: CASRGLLYEQYF.

About this clone: The sample carries other DNA sequences with the same CDR3. The V and J genes are TRBV7-3 and TRBJ1-2; 8 nucleotides align to TRBD1. Germline values: CDR1 SGHTA, CDR2 FQGTGA. CDR3 length: 13 amino acids. With 5 bases clipped from V and 4 bases from J, the junction kept 3 bases outside the gene matches. The CDR3: CASSPGQGYGYTF. CDR3 coding DNA: TGTGCCAGCAGCCCCGGACAGGGCTATGGCTACACCTTC.

This chain uses TRBV5-1 with TRBJ2-3; D unclear. This CDR3 has 12 amino acids. CDR1 and CDR2 (germline): SGHRS, YFSETQ. V gave up 0 bases and J gave up 5 bases, with 4 bases separating them. The CDR3 DNA is TGCGCCAGCAGCTTGGAGGTAGATACGCAGTATTTT. It yields the protein CASSLEVDTQYF. Full variable domain (remainder filled in from reference TRBV5-1 and TRBJ2-3): KAGVTQTPRYLIKTRGQQVTLSCSPISGHRSVSWYQQTPGQGLQFLFEYFSETQRNKGNFPGRFSGRQFSNSRSEMNVSTLELGDSALYLCASSLEVDTQYFGPGTRLTVL.

This clone was counted between two and nine times. J is TRBJ1-1 and V is TRBV28; 7 nucleotides match TRBD1. Per the germline V gene, CDR1 is MDHEN and CDR2 is SYDVKM. J gave up 5 bases and V 5 bases, and 8 bases lay outside the gene matches. This CDR3 contains 14 residues. The chain's CDR3 is CASSLDRVRTEAFF. In DNA, the CDR3 is TGTGCCAGCAGTCTAGACAGGGTCCGGACTGAAGCTTTCTTT. Filled out from reference TRBV28 and TRBJ1-1, the complete variable domain reads DVKVTQSSRYLVKRTGEKVFLECVQDMDHENMFWYRQDPGLGLRLIYFSYDVKMKEKGDIPEGYSVSREKKERFSLILESASTNQTSMYLCASSLDRVRTEAFFGQGTRLTVV.

This chain uses TRBV25-1 with TRBJ2-1, with D possibly being TRBD1 (6 bases). CDR1 and CDR2 (germline): MGHDK, SYGVNS. The CDR3 covers 17 residues. The V and J ends lost 8 bases and 3 bases respectively, with 23 bases between them. For the CDR3, the DNA is TGTGCCAGCCAGCCCCTCGTCTCCGTGGACAGCTACAATGAGCAGTTCTTC. This sequence encodes CASQPLVSVDSYNEQFF.

CDR3 DNA: TGTGCCTGGAGGTCTTGGGGCAGAACTAACTATGGCTACACCTTC. This encodes CAWRSWGRTNYGYTF. This chain joins TRBV30 and TRBJ1-2, with TRBD1 as a possible D gene (5 bases). The CDR3 loop spans 15 amino acids. Trimming removed 3 bases from V and 0 bases from J, with 14 bases in between. Germline values: CDR1 GTSNPN, CDR2 SVGIG (reference sequence). The full variable domain, rest sourced from reference TRBV30 and TRBJ1-2, is SQTIHQWPATLVQPVGSPLSLECTVEGTSNPNLYWYRQAAGRGLQLLFYSVGIGQISSEVPQNLSASRPQDRQFILSSKKLLLSDSGFYLCAWRSWGRTNYGYTFGSGTRLTVV.

With respect to this clone: This sample includes further DNA sequences coding for the same CDR3. The V call is TRBV2, the J call TRBJ2-3; the D is unclear. This CDR3 region has 12 residues. The germline V gene encodes CDR1 SNHLY and CDR2 FYNNEI. The germline V and J ends were trimmed by 1 base and 6 bases, with 5 bases remaining between them. The CDR3 nucleotides read TGTGCCAGCAGTGAAGGAGGTGATACGCAGTATTTT. Protein product: CASSEGGDTQYF. Drawing the rest from reference TRBV2 and TRBJ2-3, the complete variable domain is EPEVTQTPSHQVTQMGQEVILRCVPISNHLYFYWYRQILGQKVEFLVSFYNNEISEKSEIFDDQFSVERPDGSNFTLKIRSTKLEDSAMYFCASSEGGDTQYFGPGTRLTVL.

This clone was observed a handful of times. The J gene is TRBJ2-2, the V gene TRBV5-1, with a tentative D call TRBD2 (6 bases). CDR3 length: 15 amino acids. Trimming took off 5 bases at V and 4 bases at J, with 15 bases between the two ends. Per the germline V gene, CDR1 is SGHRS and CDR2 is YFSETQ. CDR3 loop: CASRSSGQVTGELFF. The CDR3 DNA follows: TGCGCCAGCAGATCGAGCGGGCAGGTCACCGGGGAGCTGTTTTTT.

This clone was counted between two and nine times. The V gene is TRBV23-1, the J gene TRBJ2-1; no reliable D call. TRBV23-1 belongs to the ORF category, with a function that is uncertain. The CDR3 is 14 residues long. V was clipped by 3 bases and J by 6 bases, with 12 bases between them. CDR3 loop: CASSQTLPCNEQFF. The CDR3 bases are TGCGCCAGCAGTCAGACCCTTCCTTGCAATGAGCAGTTCTTC.